This TCR beta chain was sequenced for a study of OX40 agonist ivuxolimab in advanced cancers. For the study at large: Earlier treatment with anti-PD-1, anti-PD-L1 or anti-CTLA-4 was permitted, and 35% to 40% had received some. Three patients showed partial responses: one hepatocellular carcinoma and two cutaneous melanoma cases.

The data were produced by immunoSEQ multiplex PCR, yet TCRdb's version contains in-frame clones alone and is incomplete. The sample shows roughly 73,000 clones, just under 90% of them seen only once. The specimen was CD4+ or CD8+ T cells sorted from blood, collected in a trial of the OX40 agonist ivuxolimab. This sequence was found in an adult with an advanced solid tumor such as melanoma, head and neck, liver or kidney cancer.

Here the CDR3 reads CASSFWLSEGTDTQYF. The CDR3 DNA sequence: TGTGCCAGCAGTTTTTGGCTCAGTGAGGGCACAGATACGCAGTATTTT. This chain links TRBV27 with TRBJ2-3; D not certain. Trimming shortened V by 3 bases and J by 1 base, and 14 bases separated the two germline ends. The CDR3 length is 16 residues. Germline values: CDR1 MNHEY, CDR2 SMNVEV (reference sequence).